This T cell receptor (beta chain) was sequenced during a study of T cells in pancreatic ductal adenocarcinoma. The selected patients with pancreatic ductal adenocarcinoma had surgery but no neoadjuvant therapy. Sequenced by immunoSEQ multiplex PCR; TCRdb stores in-frame clones only, minus some. This table holds roughly 16,000 clones, around nine tenths found once. Remarks on this clone: What it binds is unknown.

Study-wide findings and caveats: Blood had more productive templates and about 8-fold more unique clonotypes than tumor. Mean clonality was about 0.11 in tumors and roughly 0.072 in blood, not significantly different. Tumors hold more CD45RO+ effector T cells, which may bias toward lower diversity.

The ends lost 10 bases at V and 0 bases at J; junction bases unmatched: 5. Germline lookup yields CDR1 MNHEY and CDR2 SVGAGI. The CDR3 is made up of 14 amino acids. The specimen sequenced was PBMCs. The chain carries TRBV6-5 and TRBJ2-7; 11 positions match TRBD1. The source is a human donor with pancreatic ductal adenocarcinoma. For the CDR3, the DNA is TGTGCCACCGGACAGGGGGCTCACTCCTACGAGCAGTACTTC. Translated: CATGQGAHSYEQYF.